These 10 T cell receptor beta chains share one sample of origin, sequenced in a study of early T cells in non-severe SARS-CoV-2 infection. TCRdb analysed the 5' RACE reads with MiXCR anew, one entry per CDR3 protein. The profile covers around 60,000 distinct CDR3 sequences, with about 17% appearing a single time and 8% to 10% taken by the ten largest. The specimen was whole blood, collected at baseline. The receptors originated from an adult who was a healthcare worker with PCR-confirmed SARS-CoV-2 infection or an uninfected control (not recorded which).

This clonotype was picked up many times. CDR3 sequence: CASSHVDRGNTIYF. CDR3 sequence (DNA): TGTGCCAGCAGCCACGTGGACAGGGGAAACACCATATATTTT. This chain uses TRBV7-9 with TRBJ1-3; 7 bases line up with TRBD1. V was pared by 5 bases and J by 4 bases, with 5 bases of the junction left unmatched. This CDR3 comprises 14 residues. The germline V gene has CDR1 SEHNR and CDR2 FQNEAQ (reference sequence).

This clonotype was detected many times. The chain couples TRBV6-5 to TRBJ2-3, with 10 nucleotides matching TRBD1. The length of the CDR3 is 15 residues. Losses at the gene ends were 2 bases for V and 1 base for J; bases not matched to a gene: 0. Germline CDR1 is MNHEY and CDR2 is SVGAGI. For the CDR3, the DNA is TGTGCCAGCAGTTACGGGACAGGGGGCACAGATACGCAGTATTTT. It encodes CASSYGTGGTDTQYF.

This clonotype was counted between two and nine times. The V and J genes are TRBV18 and TRBJ1-4; 10 bases are a match to TRBD1. This CDR3 comprises 17 residues. The germline V gene has CDR1 KGHSH and CDR2 LQKENI. The V segment lost 2 bases and the J segment 2 bases; nucleotides outside the gene matches: 5. CDR3 DNA: TGTGCCAGCTCACCATCGACAGGGGGCGCGACTAATGAAAAACTGTTTTTT. The encoded protein is CASSPSTGGATNEKLFF.

This clonotype has a handful of counts. This sequence joins TRBV19 and TRBJ2-1; 13 bases are a match to TRBD2. V trimming: 6 bases; J trimming: 10 bases; junction bases outside the gene matches: 9. Germline V gene lookup returns CDR1 LNHDA and CDR2 SQIVND (reference sequence). This CDR3 has 15 amino acids. In DNA form, the CDR3 reads TGTGCCAGTAGCCAGACTAGCGGGGGGCTACGGGAGCAGTTCTTC. Amino acid sequence: CASSQTSGGLREQFF.

The chain joins TRBV7-6 to TRBJ1-1; D is unresolved. The CDR3 covers 14 residues. The V end lost 5 bases, the J end lost 1 base, and 11 bases lay between the germline ends. The germline gives CDR1 SGHVS, CDR2 FNYEAQ. CDR3 in DNA: TGTGCCAGCAGCGGGAAGGTCGGGAACACTGAAGCTTTCTTT. Its translation is CASSGKVGNTEAFF.

This clonotype was picked up many times. The chain has TRBV24-1 and TRBJ2-3; D is perhaps TRBD1 (5 bases). Germline V CDR1 and CDR2: KGHDR, SFDVKD. Trimming took off 5 bases at V and 0 bases at J, with 8 bases between the two ends. There are 14 residues in the CDR3. The CDR3 loop is CATSVRASTDTQYF. Here the CDR3 DNA reads TGTGCCACCAGTGTCAGGGCCAGCACAGATACGCAGTATTTT.

The V and J genes are TRBV6-1 and TRBJ1-6; 8 bases are a match to TRBD1. CDR1 is MNHNS and CDR2 is SASEGT in the germline V gene. This CDR3 is built from 16 residues. V lost 2 bases and J lost 7; bases outside the gene matches: 7. CDR3 sequence (DNA): TGTGCCAGCAGTGAATTCCCTGCAGGGGGCAATTCACCCCTCCACTTT. Amino acid sequence: CASSEFPAGGNSPLHF.

The CDR3, as DNA: TGTGCCAGCAGTTCCACCCGGACAGGGGGCGACCTCACAGATACGCAGTATTTT. This translates into CASSSTRTGGDLTDTQYF. The chain joins TRBV12-3 or TRBV12-4 to TRBJ2-3; 11 bases fit TRBD1. CDR3 length: 18 amino acids. Germline trimming cut 4 bases from V and 2 bases from J; bases unmatched to any gene: 11.

This clonotype has a count of ten or more. V gene TRBV6-5 combines with J gene TRBJ1-6; TRBD1 aligns across 7 bases. This CDR3 has 14 residues. The junction had 6 bases not matched to a gene; V was cut back by 6 bases and J by 7 bases. CDR1 is MNHEY, CDR2 SVGAGI, per germline. The CDR3 DNA reads as TGTGCCAGCAGGGCGACAGGGCTAAATTCACCCCTCCACTTT. This encodes CASRATGLNSPLHF.

This chain links TRBV19 with TRBJ2-1, with 7 positions matching TRBD2. J lost 3 bases, V lost 7 bases, and 6 bases had no gene match. The CDR3 is made up of 14 amino acids. Germline V lookup: CDR1 LNHDA, CDR2 SQIVND (reference sequence). The CDR3 spells CASMGGVLYNEQFF. The CDR3 nucleotides are TGTGCCAGTATGGGAGGGGTTCTCTACAATGAGCAGTTCTTC.